The clone carrying this T cell receptor (beta chain) showed up just a few times. Germline CDR1 ENHRY, CDR2 SYGVKD. V shed 4 bases and J 5 bases; nucleotides not matched to a gene: 11. CDR3 length: 16 residues. The sample comes from a study of early T cells in non-severe SARS-CoV-2 infection. Background on the study: It was bulk RNA from unsorted whole blood that was sequenced, and the chains were unpaired.

As part of library construction, unique molecular identifiers were attached to individual cDNA molecules. A single record per CDR3 protein comes from TCRdb applying MiXCR to the 5' RACE reads. The data show 25,000 to 35,000 distinct CDR3 sequences, with less than 7.5% seen just once and approximately 5.7% held by the top ten. The sequenced sample consisted of whole blood. This chain uses TRBV10-3 with TRBJ2-3; 8 bases align to TRBD1. This receptor was taken from an adult who was a healthcare worker with PCR-confirmed SARS-CoV-2 infection or an uninfected control (not recorded which). The DNA for the CDR3 is TGTGCCATCAGTGCAGACGGGCAGGGGGCTGGAGATACGCAGTATTTT. It specifies CAISADGQGAGDTQYF.